Described below is a single TCR beta chain sequence and its context. Its specificity is not known. V lost 0 bases and J lost 2; bases outside the gene matches: 9. The CDR3 is 17 amino acids. Germline V gene lookup returns CDR1 SGHNT and CDR2 YYREEE (reference sequence). Both 60 Vbeta primers and 13 Jbeta primers went into the PCR. Method: immunoSEQ multiplex PCR; TCRdb's copy keeps in-frame clones and lacks some. The sample shows roughly 160,000 clones, over 70% of them seen only once. This record belongs to a study of cytomegalovirus exposure and HLA in healthy donors. General study findings and limits: TCR beta chain V- and J-gene trimming was linked, in a later analysis, to a missense variant in DCLRE1C.

This chain connects TRBV5-4 to TRBJ2-7; 9 nucleotides agree with TRBD1. Source material: PBMCs. This receptor was obtained from a woman in her 50s in good health and CMV-seropositive. CDR3 in DNA: TGTGCCAGCAGCTTGGGTCGTGGGACAGGGACCCCCTACGAGCAGTACTTC. This sequence encodes CASSLGRGTGTPYEQYF. The variable domain in full, with the rest retrieved from reference TRBV5-4 and TRBJ2-7, is ETGVTQSPTHLIKTRGQQVTLRCSSQSGHNTVSWYQQALGQGPQFIFQYYREEENGRGNFPPRFSGLQFPNYSSELNVNALELDDSALYLCASSLGRGTGTPYEQYFGPGTRLTVT.